This is a list of T cell receptor beta chains from one sample in a study of identical twins' blood T cells. TCRdb processed the 5' RACE reads anew with MiXCR; each CDR3 protein has one entry. The top ten clones hold around 5.6% of a sample with fewer than 450,000 distinct CDR3 sequences, about 28% of them seen once. Sample: PBMCs. Source of these receptors: a woman between 18 and 50 years old in good health. The CDR3 runs from the conserved cysteine through the conserved F or W. Fields, in order: V gene, CDR3 length, J gene, D gene, clone size, CDR3 protein, CDR3 DNA. D genes are given only for firm matches. The size field is filled for only some rows; it gives once, few, many or a size class.

>TRBV9|11|TRBJ2-1|NA|NA
CASSARVEQFF
TGTGCCAGCAGCGCTAGGGTTGAGCAGTTCTTC
>TRBV3-1|13|TRBJ1-4|NA|NA
CASSQIRNEKLFF
TGTGCCAGCAGCCAAATAAGAAATGAAAAACTGTTTTTT
>TRBV14|17|TRBJ2-2|TRBD1|few
CASSQVYDRGHTGELFF
TGTGCCAGCAGCCAAGTTTACGACAGGGGACACACCGGGGAGCTGTTTTTT
>TRBV12-5|13|TRBJ1-1|NA|NA
CASGLGKGPEAFF
TGTGCTAGTGGTTTGGGGAAGGGTCCTGAAGCTTTCTTT
>TRBV6-6|14|TRBJ1-2|NA|many
CASSHQGEGYGYTF
TGTGCCAGCAGCCACCAGGGAGAAGGGTATGGCTACACCTTC
>TRBV5-1|13|TRBJ2-3|NA|NA
CASSLGSGAQLDF
TGCGCCAGCAGCTTGGGTTCGGGGGCACAACTGGATTTT
>TRBV20-1|13|TRBJ1-5|NA|NA
CSAKMEVFGPQHF
TGCAGTGCTAAAATGGAGGTTTTTGGGCCCCAGCATTTT
>TRBV18|14|TRBJ1-3|TRBD1|NA
CASSPGTGENTIYF
TGTGCCAGCTCACCAGGGACAGGCGAAAACACCATATATTTT
>TRBV24-1|17|TRBJ2-7|NA|NA
CATSELAPSTMGYEQYF
TGTGCCACCAGTGAGCTAGCGCCTTCTACCATGGGATACGAGCAGTACTTC
>TRBV7-9|13|TRBJ1-1|NA|few
CASSLGTATEAFF
TGTGCCAGCAGCTTAGGGACAGCTACTGAAGCTTTCTTT
>TRBV7-9|14|TRBJ1-3|NA|NA
CAYGSLFSGNTIYF
TGTGCCTACGGCTCCCTTTTCTCTGGAAACACCATATATTTT
>TRBV27|15|TRBJ1-1|NA|many
CASSFSGARNTEAFF
TGTGCCAGCAGTTTTTCAGGGGCTCGGAACACTGAAGCTTTCTTT
>TRBV12-3/TRBV12-4|13|TRBJ1-1|NA|few
CASTLQGGTEAFF
TGTGCCAGCACCCTTCAAGGGGGAACTGAAGCTTTCTTT
>TRBV29-1|12|TRBJ1-2|NA|NA
CSVVVLDCGYTF
TGCAGCGTTGTGGTCCTCGACTGTGGCTACACCTTC
>TRBV12-3/TRBV12-4|12|TRBJ2-7|NA|many
CASSFNSYEQYF
TGTGCCAGCAGTTTTAACTCCTACGAGCAGTACTTC
>TRBV29-1|12|TRBJ2-2|NA|many
CSVDKGTGELFF
TGCAGCGTTGATAAAGGCACCGGGGAGCTGTTTTTT
>TRBV3-1|15|TRBJ1-6|TRBD1|NA
CASSQEGRGISPLHF
TGTGCCAGCAGCCAAGAGGGCAGGGGGATTTCACCCCTCCACTTT
>TRBV9|13|TRBJ2-2|NA|NA
CASRRGGTGELFF
TGTGCCTCTCGGAGGGGGGGCACCGGGGAGCTGTTTTTT
>TRBV12-3/TRBV12-4|14|TRBJ1-2|TRBD1|few
CASSDRGRDYGYTF
TGTGCCAGCAGTGACAGGGGGCGAGACTATGGCTACACCTTC
>TRBV20-1|13|TRBJ2-2|NA|few
CSARTGRAGELFF
TGCAGTGCTAGGACAGGCCGGGCCGGGGAGCTGTTTTTT
>TRBV10-3|15|TRBJ2-3|TRBD2|NA
CAGGASGLGTDTQYF
TGTGCCGGCGGGGCTAGCGGGCTCGGCACAGATACGCAGTATTTT
>TRBV5-1|13|TRBJ2-7|NA|few
CASSLDPSYGQYF
TGCGCCAGCAGCTTGGACCCCTCCTACGGGCAGTACTTC
>TRBV10-3|14|TRBJ1-2|TRBD1|many
CAISKDRTNYGYTF
TGTGCCATCAGCAAGGACAGGACTAACTATGGCTACACCTTC
>TRBV3-1|14|TRBJ2-1|NA|NA
CASSQPGLSNEQFF
TGTGCCAGCAGCCAACCGGGACTCTCCAATGAGCAGTTCTTC
>TRBV7-2|15|TRBJ2-1|NA|NA
CASSFSPAGIYEQFF
TGTGCCAGCAGCTTTTCGCCGGCGGGGATTTATGAGCAGTTCTTC
>TRBV19|16|TRBJ1-4|NA|few
CASSPGGGALHGKLFF
TGTGCCAGTAGTCCCGGGGGCGGAGCACTCCACGGAAAACTGTTTTTT
>TRBV5-1|12|TRBJ1-2|NA|NA
CASGTGVYGYTF
TGCGCCAGCGGGACGGGGGTCTATGGCTACACCTTC
>TRBV10-3|15|TRBJ1-5|NA|NA
CAISVGQGNNQPQHF
TGTGCCATCAGTGTGGGCCAGGGGAACAATCAGCCCCAGCATTTT
>TRBV6-1|13|TRBJ2-1|TRBD2|few
CTSMGTSFYEQFF
TGTACCAGCATGGGGACTAGTTTCTATGAGCAGTTCTTC
>TRBV20-1|16|TRBJ1-1|TRBD1|NA
CSARQTGGGEGTEAFF
TGCAGTGCTAGACAGACAGGGGGCGGTGAGGGCACTGAAGCTTTCTTT
>TRBV6-4|13|TRBJ2-1|NA|NA
CASSPGSNNEQFF
TGTGCCAGCAGCCCGGGGTCCAACAATGAGCAGTTCTTC
>TRBV19|16|TRBJ1-2|TRBD1|NA
CASRKPQGDRGFGYTF
TGTGCCAGTAGAAAACCCCAGGGTGACAGGGGGTTTGGCTACACCTTC
>TRBV20-1|15|TRBJ2-7|TRBD2|few
CSASGLAGSSYEQYF
TGCAGTGCTTCTGGACTAGCGGGGTCATCCTACGAGCAGTACTTC
>TRBV20-1|16|TRBJ2-1|TRBD2|NA
CSARTSLADAYNEQFF
TGCAGTGCTCGGACTAGTCTCGCAGATGCCTACAATGAGCAGTTCTTC
>TRBV5-6|15|TRBJ2-2|NA|NA
CASSLGGRRTGEPFF
TGTGCCAGCAGCTTGGGGGGGCGCAGAACCGGGGAGCCGTTTTTT
>TRBV5-1|13|TRBJ2-7|TRBD1|NA
CASRTGQGYEQYF
TGCGCCAGCAGAACGGGACAGGGTTACGAGCAGTACTTC
>TRBV5-1|15|TRBJ1-5|NA|few
CASSLFPGTSQPQHF
TGCGCCAGCAGCTTGTTTCCAGGGACAAGTCAGCCCCAGCATTTT
>TRBV12-3/TRBV12-4|13|TRBJ1-2|NA|NA
CVSSLSQKGGYTF
TGTGTCAGCAGTTTATCACAGAAGGGTGGCTACACCTTC
>TRBV7-9|13|TRBJ1-2|NA|NA
CASRDQVPSGYTF
TGTGCCAGCAGAGATCAGGTTCCATCCGGCTACACCTTC
>TRBV5-1|14|TRBJ1-2|NA|NA
CASSLEAENYGYTF
TGCGCCAGCAGCTTGGAAGCAGAAAACTATGGCTACACCTTC
>TRBV27|15|TRBJ2-1|NA|NA
CASSFQQGANNEQFF
TGTGCCAGCAGTTTTCAGCAGGGAGCCAACAATGAGCAGTTCTTC